The clone carrying this T cell receptor (beta chain) appeared once. The source of the sample is a study of chemoradiotherapy in HPV16-positive cancers. Study as a whole: Candidate HPV-specific T-cell clones and common TCR motifs came from functional assays in a couple of HPV16-positive patients.

The data were produced by immunoSEQ multiplex PCR, yet TCRdb's version contains in-frame clones alone and is incomplete. The table records about 13,000 clones, roughly 88% of them present only once. After removal of 0 bases from V and 5 bases from J, the junction contained 4 bases not matched to a gene. The CDR3 covers 15 residues. Germline loops: CDR1 SGHTA, CDR2 FQGTGA. The sequencing used blood, collected from a patient who underwent chemoradiotherapy. The receptor was isolated from a human donor with HPV-associated anogenital cancer. The chain recombines TRBV7-3 with TRBJ2-3, with 8 bases fitting TRBD2. As DNA, the CDR3 is TGTGCCAGCAGCTTAACTAGCGGGGCGGAAGATACGCAGTATTTT. It translates to CASSLTSGAEDTQYF.